This T cell receptor (beta chain) originates from a study of STAT5B mutations in CD4+ large granular lymphocyte leukemia. In germline, CDR1 is SGHNT, CDR2 YYREEE (reference sequence). The CDR3 has 15 residues. Trimming left V 4 bases short and J 3 bases short, with 14 bases between. Produced via immunoSEQ multiplex PCR; TCRdb's table is partial and in-frame only. The repertoire has 40,000 to 55,000 clones, 80% to 85% of them found once; the top ten carry 0.3% to 0.4%. This TCR was sampled from a human donor in good health. V gene TRBV5-4 combines with J gene TRBJ1-5, with D tentatively TRBD1 (5 bases). Sequencing was performed on CD4+ T cells from blood buffy coats. The CDR3 protein is CASSQDGQFNQPQHF. CDR3 sequence (DNA): TGTGCCAGCAGCCAGGACGGACAATTCAATCAGCCCCAGCATTTT.